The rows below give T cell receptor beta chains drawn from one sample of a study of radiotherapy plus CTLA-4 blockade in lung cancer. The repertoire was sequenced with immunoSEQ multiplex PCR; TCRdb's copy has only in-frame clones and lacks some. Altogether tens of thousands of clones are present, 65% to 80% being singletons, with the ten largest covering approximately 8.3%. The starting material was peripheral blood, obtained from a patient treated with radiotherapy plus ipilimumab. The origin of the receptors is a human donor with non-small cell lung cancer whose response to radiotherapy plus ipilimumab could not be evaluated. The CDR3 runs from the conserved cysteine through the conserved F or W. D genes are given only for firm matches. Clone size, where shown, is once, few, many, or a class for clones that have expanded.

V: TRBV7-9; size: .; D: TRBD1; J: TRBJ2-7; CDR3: CASSSLGQGGQDF; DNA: TGTGCCAGCAGCTCTCTCGGACAGGGGGGGCAGGACTTC
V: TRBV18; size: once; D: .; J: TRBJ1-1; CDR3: CASSELGGRDTEAFF; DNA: TGTGCCAGCTCCGAGCTCGGAGGGAGAGACACTGAAGCTTTCTTT
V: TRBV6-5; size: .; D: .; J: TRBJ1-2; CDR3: CASRITQGNYGYTF; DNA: TGTGCCAGCAGAATCACACAGGGTAACTATGGCTACACCTTC
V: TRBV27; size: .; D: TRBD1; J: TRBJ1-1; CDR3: CASSIRTGGNAEAFF; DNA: TGTGCCAGCAGTATCCGGACAGGGGGCAACGCTGAAGCTTTCTTT
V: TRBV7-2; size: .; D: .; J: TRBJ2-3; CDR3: CASSLQRTQRDTQYF; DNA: TGTGCCAGCAGCTTACAGCGGACCCAGCGGGATACGCAGTATTTT
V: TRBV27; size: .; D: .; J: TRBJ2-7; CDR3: CASRADSGFSYEQYF; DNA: TGTGCCAGCAGGGCGGACAGCGGTTTCTCCTACGAGCAGTACTTC
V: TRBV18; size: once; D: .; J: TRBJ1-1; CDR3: CASSQDRDTEAFF; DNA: TGTGCCAGCTCACAAGACAGAGACACTGAAGCTTTCTTT
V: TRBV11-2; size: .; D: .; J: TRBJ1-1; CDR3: CASSRTVNTEAFF; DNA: TGTGCCAGCAGCCGGACAGTGAACACTGAAGCTTTCTTT
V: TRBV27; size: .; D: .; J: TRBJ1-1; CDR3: CASSPTPQGPEAFF; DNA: TGTGCCAGCAGTCCTACCCCACAGGGACCTGAAGCTTTCTTT
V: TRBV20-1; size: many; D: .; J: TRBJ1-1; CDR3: CSATPGNEAFF; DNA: TGCAGTGCTACGCCAGGGAATGAAGCTTTCTTT
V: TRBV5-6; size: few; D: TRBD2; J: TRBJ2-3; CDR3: CASSLYRSSGTTLADTQYF; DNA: TGTGCCAGCAGCTTGTACAGGAGTAGCGGGACCACTCTTGCTGATACGCAGTATTTT
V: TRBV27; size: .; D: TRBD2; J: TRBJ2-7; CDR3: CASSLLPTSGAYEQYF; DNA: TGTGCCAGCAGTCTACTCCCGACTAGCGGGGCCTACGAGCAGTACTTC
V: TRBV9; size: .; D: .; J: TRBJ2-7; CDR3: CASSTSVGGAAEQYF; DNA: TGTGCCAGCAGCACCTCGGTTGGGGGGGCAGCCGAGCAGTACTTC
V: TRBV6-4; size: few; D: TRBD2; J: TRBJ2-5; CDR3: CASTPGSGNETQYF; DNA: TGTGCCAGCACCCCGGGTAGCGGGAACGAGACCCAGTACTTC
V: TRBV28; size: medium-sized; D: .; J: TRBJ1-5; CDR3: CASTTTTYQPQHF; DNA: TGTGCCAGCACCACTACAACATATCAGCCCCAGCATTTT
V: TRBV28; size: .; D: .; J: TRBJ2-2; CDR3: CASSLIFRVGTGELFF; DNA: TGTGCCAGCAGTTTAATTTTCAGGGTGGGCACCGGGGAGCTGTTTTTT
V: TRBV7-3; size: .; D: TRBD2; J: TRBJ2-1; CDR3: CASSRSGTLNEQFF; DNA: TGTGCCAGCAGCCGTAGCGGGACCCTCAATGAGCAGTTCTTC
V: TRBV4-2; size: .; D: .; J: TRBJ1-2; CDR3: CASSQESEAGLYGYTF; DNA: TGTGCCAGCAGCCAAGAGAGTGAAGCAGGGCTCTATGGCTACACCTTC
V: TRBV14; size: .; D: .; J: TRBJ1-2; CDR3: CASSQDRTAFGYTF; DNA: TGTGCCAGCAGCCAAGATCGAACCGCGTTTGGCTACACCTTC
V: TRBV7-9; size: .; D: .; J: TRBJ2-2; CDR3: CASSFMGLTGELFF; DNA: TGTGCCAGCAGCTTTATGGGGCTCACCGGGGAGCTGTTTTTT
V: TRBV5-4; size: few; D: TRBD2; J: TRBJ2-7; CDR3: CASSSGLAGSYEQYF; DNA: TGTGCCAGCAGCTCGGGACTAGCGGGCTCCTACGAGCAGTACTTC
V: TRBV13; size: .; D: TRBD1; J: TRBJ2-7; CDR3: CASSLRGTGVHEQYF; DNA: TGTGCCAGCAGCTTACGGGGGACAGGGGTCCACGAGCAGTACTTC
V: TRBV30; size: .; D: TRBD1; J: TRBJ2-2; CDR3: CAWSVFGTARPGELFF; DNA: TGTGCCTGGAGTGTATTTGGGACAGCGAGACCCGGGGAGCTGTTTTTT
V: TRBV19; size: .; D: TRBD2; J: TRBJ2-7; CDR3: CASRLAGVGSAYEQYF; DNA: TGTGCCAGCAGACTAGCGGGAGTTGGGAGCGCCTACGAGCAGTACTTC
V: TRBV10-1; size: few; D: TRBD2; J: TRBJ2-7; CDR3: CASSESGRREQYF; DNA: TGCGCCAGCAGTGAGAGCGGGAGGCGCGAGCAGTACTTC
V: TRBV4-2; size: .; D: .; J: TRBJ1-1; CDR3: CASSQGGEEAFF; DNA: TGTGCCAGCAGCCAAGGAGGAGAAGAAGCTTTCTTT
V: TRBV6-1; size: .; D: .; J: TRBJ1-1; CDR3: CASSELVVYAGLNTEAFF; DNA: TGTGCCAGCAGCGAACTGGTTGTGTATGCGGGTTTGAACACTGAAGCTTTCTTT
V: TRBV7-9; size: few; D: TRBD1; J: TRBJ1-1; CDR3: CASSYPTGPLLNTEAFF; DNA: TGTGCCAGCAGCTACCCGACAGGGCCCCTATTGAACACTGAAGCTTTCTTT
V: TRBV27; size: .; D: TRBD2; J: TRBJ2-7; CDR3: CASSLQISGAGSYEQYF; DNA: TGTGCCAGCAGTTTACAGATTAGCGGGGCCGGATCCTACGAGCAGTACTTC
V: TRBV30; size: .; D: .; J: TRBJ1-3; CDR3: CAWSVVASGNTIYF; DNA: TGTGCCTGGAGTGTAGTAGCCTCTGGAAACACCATATATTTT
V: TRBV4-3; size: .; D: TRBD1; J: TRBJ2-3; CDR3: CASSPDRGEDTQYF; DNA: TGCGCCAGCAGTCCGGACAGGGGTGAAGATACGCAGTATTTT
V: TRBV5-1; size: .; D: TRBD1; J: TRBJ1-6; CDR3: CASRDREVPLHF; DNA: TGCGCCAGCAGGGACAGGGAGGTCCCCCTCCACTTT
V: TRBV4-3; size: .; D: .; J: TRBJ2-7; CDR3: CASSQDRGALGQYF; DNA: TGCGCCAGCAGCCAAGATCGGGGGGCCCTGGGGCAGTACTTC
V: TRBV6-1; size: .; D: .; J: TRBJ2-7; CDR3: CASGADGLQQYF; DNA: TGTGCCAGCGGAGCGGACGGGCTCCAGCAGTACTTC
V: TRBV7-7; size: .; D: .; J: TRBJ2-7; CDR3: CASSFSLSHEQYF; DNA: TGTGCCAGCAGCTTTTCCCTGTCCCACGAGCAGTACTTC
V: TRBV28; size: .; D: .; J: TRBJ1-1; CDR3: CASSSTTGNTEAFF; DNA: TGTGCCAGCAGTTCCACGACAGGGAACACTGAAGCTTTCTTT
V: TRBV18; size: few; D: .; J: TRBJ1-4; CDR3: CASSPDGTTNEKLFF; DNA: TGTGCCAGCTCACCAGATGGCACAACTAATGAAAAACTGTTTTTT
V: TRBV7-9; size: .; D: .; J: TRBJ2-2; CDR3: CASSSDRTGELFF; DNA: TGTGCCAGCAGCTCAGACAGGACCGGGGAGCTGTTTTTT
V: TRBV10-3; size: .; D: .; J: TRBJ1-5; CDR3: CAISERTEGQPQHF; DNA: TGTGCCATCAGTGAGAGGACAGAGGGACAGCCCCAGCATTTT
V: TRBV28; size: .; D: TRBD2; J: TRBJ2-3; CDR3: CASRPSVRRRLAERRDTQYF; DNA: TGTGCCAGCAGGCCGTCTGTCCGCCGCAGACTAGCGGAGAGAAGAGATACGCAGTATTTT
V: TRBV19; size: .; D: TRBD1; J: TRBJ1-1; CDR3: CASSIVGQGRTEAFF; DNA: TGTGCCAGTAGTATAGTTGGACAGGGGAGGACTGAAGCTTTCTTT
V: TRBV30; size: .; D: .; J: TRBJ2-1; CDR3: CAWSPGQGYNEQFF; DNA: TGTGCCTGGAGTCCAGGACAAGGCTACAATGAGCAGTTCTTC
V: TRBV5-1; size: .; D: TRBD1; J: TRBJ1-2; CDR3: CASSLVEGQSGYTF; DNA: TGCGCCAGCAGCTTGGTGGAGGGACAGAGTGGCTACACCTTC
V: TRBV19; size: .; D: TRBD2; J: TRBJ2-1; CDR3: CASMGGSPIYNEQFF; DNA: TGTGCCAGTATGGGCGGGAGCCCGATCTACAATGAGCAGTTCTTC
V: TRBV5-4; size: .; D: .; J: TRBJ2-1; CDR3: CASSLAVFNEQFF; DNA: TGTGCCAGCAGCTTGGCAGTGTTCAATGAGCAGTTCTTC
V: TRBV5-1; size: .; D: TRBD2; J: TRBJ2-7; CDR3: CASSSDPSGRYEQYF; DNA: TGCGCCAGCAGCTCTGACCCTAGCGGAAGGTACGAGCAGTACTTC
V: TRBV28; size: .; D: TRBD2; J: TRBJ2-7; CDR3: CASSWAKRGGMDEQYF; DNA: TGTGCCAGCAGTTGGGCTAAGCGGGGGGGCATGGACGAGCAGTACTTC